A selection of T cell receptor beta chains follows, all from one sample in a study of T cell changes during pregnancy in multiple sclerosis. Using immunoSEQ multiplex PCR, the repertoire was profiled, and TCRdb retains in-frame clones only, with some absent. The top ten hold about 0.45% of the sample, which has more than 65,000 clones, 75% to 95% seen once. The sequencing here drew on CD4+ T cells from peripheral blood mononuclear cells, taken before pregnancy. The receptors were gathered from a female donor with multiple sclerosis, enrolled in a pregnancy study. Each CDR3 is given with its conserved first and last residue. D genes are given only for firm matches. Only some rows state a clone size, as once, few, many or a class for expanded clones.

j_call: TRBJ2-5; d_call: TRBD2; clone_size: -; v_call: TRBV27; cdr3_nt: TGTGCCAGCAGAATCAGCGGGAGTGAGACCCAGTACTTC; cdr3_aa: CASRISGSETQYF
j_call: TRBJ2-2; d_call: -; clone_size: -; v_call: TRBV9; cdr3_nt: TGTGCCAGCAGCGTCATCGGGGCGAACACCGGGGAGCTGTTTTTT; cdr3_aa: CASSVIGANTGELFF
j_call: TRBJ1-1; d_call: -; clone_size: -; v_call: TRBV5-4; cdr3_nt: TGTGCCAGCAGCCTCGACAGTATAATAAAACTGAACACTGAAGCTTTCTTT; cdr3_aa: CASSLDSIIKLNTEAFF
j_call: TRBJ2-2; d_call: -; clone_size: -; v_call: TRBV28; cdr3_nt: TGTGCCAGCACCTTTTGGGGGGGCTCCACCGGGGAGCTGTTTTTT; cdr3_aa: CASTFWGGSTGELFF
j_call: TRBJ2-3; d_call: TRBD1; clone_size: -; v_call: TRBV7-9; cdr3_nt: TGTGCCAGCAGCTTAAAGTCGGCAAGGACAGGGTCAGATACGCAGTATTTT; cdr3_aa: CASSLKSARTGSDTQYF
j_call: TRBJ2-3; d_call: TRBD2; clone_size: -; v_call: TRBV7-2; cdr3_nt: TGTGCCAGCAGCTTAGCTGGGACTACCTCAACAGATACGCAGTATTTT; cdr3_aa: CASSLAGTTSTDTQYF
j_call: TRBJ1-1; d_call: -; clone_size: -; v_call: TRBV15; cdr3_nt: TGTGCCACCAGCATCCGTGGGGCAGGGGACACTGAAGCTTTCTTT; cdr3_aa: CATSIRGAGDTEAFF
j_call: TRBJ1-5; d_call: TRBD1; clone_size: -; v_call: TRBV19; cdr3_nt: TGTGCCAGCGGACAGGGAGATCAGCCCCAGCATTTT; cdr3_aa: CASGQGDQPQHF
j_call: TRBJ1-2; d_call: -; clone_size: -; v_call: TRBV6-5; cdr3_nt: TGTGCCACTTCGGCAGGGGTAGGTGGCTACACCTTC; cdr3_aa: CATSAGVGGYTF
j_call: TRBJ2-1; d_call: -; clone_size: -; v_call: TRBV7-2; cdr3_nt: TGTGCCAGCAGCTTCCAGGTAACCTACAATGAGCAGTTCTTC; cdr3_aa: CASSFQVTYNEQFF
j_call: TRBJ2-7; d_call: TRBD2; clone_size: -; v_call: TRBV7-6; cdr3_nt: TGTGCCAGCGCATGGAGGGCGGTGGGGCGGGAGACTTCTATCGACGAGCAGTACTTC; cdr3_aa: CASAWRAVGRETSIDEQYF
j_call: TRBJ1-2; d_call: TRBD1; clone_size: few; v_call: TRBV28; cdr3_nt: TGTGCCAGCACCCTGACAGGGATCTATGGCTACACCTTC; cdr3_aa: CASTLTGIYGYTF
j_call: TRBJ1-2; d_call: TRBD1; clone_size: -; v_call: TRBV10-3; cdr3_nt: TGTGCCATCAGTGGAGGGGGCTTGCATGGCTACACCTTC; cdr3_aa: CAISGGGLHGYTF
j_call: TRBJ1-2; d_call: -; clone_size: -; v_call: TRBV7-8; cdr3_nt: TGTGCCAGCAGCTTAGGAGTACAGGGCCGGGGCTACACCTTC; cdr3_aa: CASSLGVQGRGYTF
j_call: TRBJ1-1; d_call: TRBD1; clone_size: few; v_call: TRBV7-9; cdr3_nt: TGTGCCAGCAGCGAAAACAGGGGAACTGAAGCTTTCTTT; cdr3_aa: CASSENRGTEAFF
j_call: TRBJ1-5; d_call: -; clone_size: -; v_call: TRBV7-2; cdr3_nt: TGTGCCAGCAGCTTAATGGCAGGGGACCATCAGCCCCAGCATTTT; cdr3_aa: CASSLMAGDHQPQHF
j_call: TRBJ2-3; d_call: TRBD2; clone_size: -; v_call: TRBV15; cdr3_nt: TGTGCCACCAGCAGAGATCTCGGGACTAGCGGGAGGCCCGGGTCAGATACGCAGTATTTT; cdr3_aa: CATSRDLGTSGRPGSDTQYF
j_call: TRBJ2-7; d_call: -; clone_size: -; v_call: TRBV7-2; cdr3_nt: TGTGCCAGCAGCAAGCTTATATTAGGGCGGGACGCCTACGAGCAGTACTTC; cdr3_aa: CASSKLILGRDAYEQYF
j_call: TRBJ2-6; d_call: -; clone_size: -; v_call: TRBV5-1; cdr3_nt: TGCGCCAGCAGCTTGGGGGGGGCTGGGGCCAACGTCCTGACTTTC; cdr3_aa: CASSLGGAGANVLTF
j_call: TRBJ1-5; d_call: TRBD1; clone_size: -; v_call: TRBV19; cdr3_nt: TGTGCCAGTAGTATGGGACAGTACAATCAGCCCCAGCATTTT; cdr3_aa: CASSMGQYNQPQHF
j_call: TRBJ2-2; d_call: -; clone_size: once; v_call: TRBV7-9; cdr3_nt: TGTGCCAGCAGCTTACGGGAGTGGAACACCGGGGAGCTGTTTTTT; cdr3_aa: CASSLREWNTGELFF
j_call: TRBJ1-6; d_call: -; clone_size: -; v_call: TRBV10-3; cdr3_nt: TGTGCCATCAGTGAGCGACAGGTTAATAATTCACCCCTCCACTTT; cdr3_aa: CAISERQVNNSPLHF
j_call: TRBJ2-7; d_call: -; clone_size: -; v_call: TRBV28; cdr3_nt: TGTGCCAGCAGTTCCCGGACAGAGGTTCCCTACGAGCAGTACTTC; cdr3_aa: CASSSRTEVPYEQYF
j_call: TRBJ2-3; d_call: TRBD2; clone_size: -; v_call: TRBV29-1; cdr3_nt: TGCAGCTCAGGACTAGTTGGCCCCCGGGGAGATACGCAGTATTTT; cdr3_aa: CSSGLVGPRGDTQYF
j_call: TRBJ2-3; d_call: -; clone_size: once; v_call: TRBV6-6; cdr3_nt: TGTGCCAGCAGTTCCACAGGTTCTAGCACAGATACGCAGTATTTT; cdr3_aa: CASSSTGSSTDTQYF
j_call: TRBJ1-1; d_call: -; clone_size: -; v_call: TRBV28; cdr3_nt: TGTGCCAGCGAGGCAGGGGCCATGAACACTGAAGCTTTCTTT; cdr3_aa: CASEAGAMNTEAFF
j_call: TRBJ2-7; d_call: TRBD2; clone_size: -; v_call: TRBV7-8; cdr3_nt: TGTGCCAGCAGCTTGAGCGGGGAGGGCTACGAGCAGTACTTC; cdr3_aa: CASSLSGEGYEQYF
j_call: TRBJ1-1; d_call: -; clone_size: -; v_call: TRBV20-1; cdr3_nt: TGCAGTGCTAGGGGAGGGGTTTTAGCTTTCTTT; cdr3_aa: CSARGGVLAFF
j_call: TRBJ1-1; d_call: -; clone_size: -; v_call: TRBV18; cdr3_nt: TGTGCCAGCTCACCAGGCCCGAACACTGAAGCTTTCTTT; cdr3_aa: CASSPGPNTEAFF
j_call: TRBJ1-2; d_call: -; clone_size: -; v_call: TRBV9; cdr3_nt: TGTGCCAGCAGCGTAGACGGGAACTATGGCTACACCTTC; cdr3_aa: CASSVDGNYGYTF
j_call: TRBJ1-4; d_call: TRBD1; clone_size: -; v_call: TRBV28; cdr3_nt: TGTGCCAGCAGCCACGGGACAGGCCCTAATGAAAAACTGTTTTTT; cdr3_aa: CASSHGTGPNEKLFF
j_call: TRBJ1-5; d_call: -; clone_size: -; v_call: TRBV5-8; cdr3_nt: TGTGCCAGCAGCCTGGAACAGGCGTTTGGGCCCCAGCATTTT; cdr3_aa: CASSLEQAFGPQHF
j_call: TRBJ1-6; d_call: -; clone_size: -; v_call: TRBV6-1; cdr3_nt: TGTGCCAGCAGTCAAGGAGGTGGCGCGTCGAGCTCCTATAATTCACCCCTCCACTTT; cdr3_aa: CASSQGGGASSSYNSPLHF
j_call: TRBJ1-5; d_call: -; clone_size: -; v_call: TRBV10-3; cdr3_nt: TGTGCCATCAGAGAGGGTGCGGGTCAGCCCCAGCATTTT; cdr3_aa: CAIREGAGQPQHF
j_call: TRBJ2-5; d_call: TRBD2; clone_size: -; v_call: TRBV7-7; cdr3_nt: TGTGCTAGCAGCCCCGACAGCGGGAGAGGACAAGAGACCCAGTACTTC; cdr3_aa: CASSPDSGRGQETQYF
j_call: TRBJ2-7; d_call: TRBD1; clone_size: -; v_call: TRBV28; cdr3_nt: TGTGCCAGCAGTTGGGACAGGGGTTACGAGCAGTACTTC; cdr3_aa: CASSWDRGYEQYF
j_call: TRBJ1-2; d_call: TRBD1; clone_size: -; v_call: TRBV5-4; cdr3_nt: TGTGCCAGCAGCCTCCTAGGGGACAGGCGCTATGTGGGTACCTTC; cdr3_aa: CASSLLGDRRYVGTF
j_call: TRBJ1-1; d_call: TRBD1; clone_size: -; v_call: TRBV6-1; cdr3_nt: TGTGCCAGCAGTCGGACAGGGGGAGCTTTCTTT; cdr3_aa: CASSRTGGAFF
j_call: TRBJ2-7; d_call: TRBD2; clone_size: -; v_call: TRBV6-5; cdr3_nt: TGTGCCAGCAGGACCGGGACTAACTACCTCTACGAGCAGTACTTC; cdr3_aa: CASRTGTNYLYEQYF
j_call: TRBJ2-7; d_call: TRBD2; clone_size: -; v_call: TRBV11-3; cdr3_nt: TGTGCCAGCAGCTTGGTCCTAGCGGGGACCTACGAGCAGTACTTC; cdr3_aa: CASSLVLAGTYEQYF
j_call: TRBJ2-2; d_call: TRBD1; clone_size: -; v_call: TRBV19; cdr3_nt: TGTGCCAGTAGTGGGACAGGGGGCCTATCCGGGGAGCTGTTTTTT; cdr3_aa: CASSGTGGLSGELFF
j_call: TRBJ1-1; d_call: -; clone_size: -; v_call: TRBV7-9; cdr3_nt: TGTGCCAGCAGCTTCGTGGCAGGGAAAGGGAACACTGAAGCTTTCTTT; cdr3_aa: CASSFVAGKGNTEAFF
j_call: TRBJ2-7; d_call: -; clone_size: -; v_call: TRBV15; cdr3_nt: TGTGCCACCACCCCAGGGTTATTGGACGAGCAGTACTTC; cdr3_aa: CATTPGLLDEQYF
j_call: TRBJ2-7; d_call: TRBD1; clone_size: few; v_call: TRBV7-2; cdr3_nt: TGTGCCAGCAGCTTAGGACAGGGGGTTTCCTACGAGCAGTACTTC; cdr3_aa: CASSLGQGVSYEQYF
j_call: TRBJ1-6; d_call: -; clone_size: -; v_call: TRBV7-9; cdr3_nt: TGTGCCAGCAGCCGAGGGGGGGGAATCCCCCCCGTTAATTCACCCCTCCACTTT; cdr3_aa: CASSRGGGIPPVNSPLHF
j_call: TRBJ1-1; d_call: -; clone_size: -; v_call: TRBV20-1; cdr3_nt: TGCAGTGCTAGCGGGGACACTGAAGCTTTCTTT; cdr3_aa: CSASGDTEAFF
j_call: TRBJ1-1; d_call: -; clone_size: -; v_call: TRBV5-1; cdr3_nt: TGCGCCAGCAGCTTGGACGGGGGTTCGACTGAAGCTTTCTTT; cdr3_aa: CASSLDGGSTEAFF
j_call: TRBJ1-3; d_call: -; clone_size: once; v_call: TRBV6-5; cdr3_nt: TGTGCCAGCAGTTACGCGACAGCGGGCAGTGGAAACACCATATATTTT; cdr3_aa: CASSYATAGSGNTIYF
j_call: TRBJ2-5; d_call: -; clone_size: -; v_call: TRBV9; cdr3_nt: TGTGCCAGCAGCGTTAACGGGGGACAAGAGACCCAGTACTTC; cdr3_aa: CASSVNGGQETQYF
j_call: TRBJ2-3; d_call: TRBD2; clone_size: -; v_call: TRBV28; cdr3_nt: TGTGCCAGCAGTTTATGCAGTCTAGCGGCAAGCACAGATACGCAGTATTTT; cdr3_aa: CASSLCSLAASTDTQYF
j_call: TRBJ2-7; d_call: -; clone_size: -; v_call: TRBV27; cdr3_nt: TGTGCCAGCCGGTTTTCCCGAAATTCCTACGAGCAGTACTTC; cdr3_aa: CASRFSRNSYEQYF
j_call: TRBJ2-4; d_call: TRBD1; clone_size: -; v_call: TRBV27; cdr3_nt: TGTGCCAGCAGTTTGCAGGGGGCAGTCAAAAACATTCAGTACTTC; cdr3_aa: CASSLQGAVKNIQYF
j_call: TRBJ1-2; d_call: -; clone_size: -; v_call: TRBV18; cdr3_nt: TGTGCCAGCTCACCATCCGTAAACTATGGCTACACCTTC; cdr3_aa: CASSPSVNYGYTF
j_call: TRBJ1-2; d_call: -; clone_size: -; v_call: TRBV7-2; cdr3_nt: TGTGCCAGCAGTGCCTCCAGACAGGCCTATGGCTACACCTTC; cdr3_aa: CASSASRQAYGYTF
j_call: TRBJ1-2; d_call: -; clone_size: few; v_call: TRBV5-4; cdr3_nt: TGTGCCAGCAGCTTGGGACAGGAGTATGGCTACACCTTC; cdr3_aa: CASSLGQEYGYTF